This TCR beta chain was retrieved from a study of T cell responses to AZD1222 COVID-19 vaccine (dated by TCRdb to 2020 to 2022). Context from the whole study: A total of more than 230 trial participants underwent TCR sequencing, of whom approximately 200 had received two doses of AZD1222 and approximately 25 had received two doses of the MenACWY control vaccine. Trial participants were enrolled into age subgroups of 18-55, 56-69 and 70-plus years, which contained 148, 28 and 57 TCR-sequenced participants, respectively.

What the research found in general, with its limitations: Most participants were white British and females outnumbered males, and the authors suggested that clonal diversity may have been underestimated. After two AZD1222 doses, spike-specific TCR breadth and depth were significantly higher than at day 0 and than in MenACWY recipients. The 56-69-year group was small, and its depth increase did not reach significance, likely because of low power. Epitopes outside the regions mutated in the B.1.351 and B.1.1.7 variants were reportedly recognized by nearly half of the unique spike-specific TCRs. Because no day 14 peak-response samples were available, repertoires were characterized only after the peak T cell response. Only a handful of AZD1222 recipients were SARS-CoV-2 seropositive at baseline, limiting conclusions about previously exposed vaccinees. Vaccine-associated CD4 TCRs spanned the whole spike protein, with dominant responses in regions 160-218 and 743-854.

The intended sense of this specimen's time point label: about 28 days (+/-7) after the second vaccine dose. AZD1222 recipients given second doses at about 4 weeks or at about 12 weeks were pooled, since spike-specific TCR depth and breadth were not found to differ between the two schedules. Vaccinee samples came from UK trials COV001 and COV002, including a single-blind randomized controlled phase 2/3 trial of AZD1222 (ChAdOx1 nCoV-19) in healthy adults. For TCRbeta chain sequencing, PBMC samples were collected from trial participants at day 0 and at day 28 after the second dose. The CDR3 regions of human TCRbeta chains were analyzed by immunosequencing. In the paper's pipeline: TCRs in the repertoires were compared against a reference library of SARS-CoV-2-specific TCRs that had been generated with the MIRA antigen-specificity platform. Breadth was defined as the fraction of unique TCRs that were SARS-CoV-2-associated. Depth was defined as the fraction of total T cells that were SARS-CoV-2-associated. Each spike-specific TCR was assigned to its reactive spike region and to a CD4 or CD8 class using the MIRA data. Log10-transformed breadth and depth values were compared by one-way ANOVA with Sidak's multiple comparisons tests. The table comes from immuneACCESS by way of TCRdb, which keeps in-frame sequences with V and J called. Part of the clones is missing from these tables; in studies checked, under half for an unresolved V gene and the rest for unknown reasons. Clone size and V and J calls were adopted from that table, with D and trimming inferred from the DNA. The sample contains about 150,000 clones, 90% of them found a single time. The top ten constitute around 2.9% of the sample.

Remarks on this clone: Its antigen is not yet known. No quality values exist for individual bases; no much larger clone is one base distant.

The sequence was obtained from an adult who received the AZD1222 COVID-19 vaccine. This sample comprised peripheral blood, obtained 28 days after the second AZD1222 dose.

The CDR3 is CASNFYRASGTSGNNEQFF. The base sequence is TGTGCCAGCAACTTCTATAGGGCTTCCGGTACTAGCGGGAACAATGAGCAGTTCTTC. The chain was built from TRBV11-2 and TRBJ2-1; 10 bases in between match TRBD2. Reading the germline V gene gives CDR1 SGHAT and CDR2 FQNNGV. Measured from the cysteine to the phenylalanine, the CDR3 is 19 residues long. Only CDR3 DNA remains: 57 bases, in frame from the first base. The V end gives up 7 bases and the J end 5 bases, leaving 20 bases in the junction not matched to a gene.